The present TCR beta chain was sequenced within a study of Ad26.COV2.S vaccination and SARS-CoV-2 variants. Study in general: Donor joined the COV1001 Ad26.COV2.S trial arm.

The repertoire was sequenced with immunoSEQ multiplex PCR; TCRdb's copy has only in-frame clones and lacks some. The repertoire has roughly 460,000 clones, 89% of them found once; the top ten carry 1.5% to 2%. The treatment was: 19 received Ad26.COV2.S at low or high dose, single or two shots; roughly five received placebo; per-sample allocation not given. All samples were drawn on day 63, counting from the first vaccine or placebo injection. Germline V gene data show CDR1 as MNHEY and CDR2 as SMNVEV (reference sequence). With 5 bases removed from V and 8 bases from J, the gap between germline ends came to 15 bases. This CDR3 has 13 residues.

The sample was peripheral blood, taken in a trial of Ad26.COV2.S vaccine versus placebo. The TCR originated in a person between 18 and 65 years old who received the Ad26.COV2.S COVID-19 vaccine or a placebo. V is TRBV27 and J is TRBJ1-1; D gene uncertain. This CDR3 reads CASSPAARSEAFF. The CDR3 DNA sequence: TGTGCCAGCAGTCCCGCGGCCAGGTCAGAAGCTTTCTTT.